The sequence of this T cell receptor (beta chain) was determined in a study of response to subunit inactivated influenza vaccine. Regarding the study as a whole: Authors suggested each seasonal flu vaccination may recruit only limited numbers of new T cells.

TCRdb re-analysed the RT-PCR reads in MiXCR, keeping a single row per CDR3 protein. Among about 650,000 distinct CDR3 sequences listed, approximately 15% were seen once. Of note for this clonotype: The antigen is not known.

The material was PBMCs from blood, obtained 11 to 12 days after vaccination. This clonotype was sampled from a man in his fifties or sixties who received an inactivated influenza vaccine.

CDR3 residues: CASGGATYEQYF. Written as DNA, the CDR3 is TGTGCTAGTGGAGGAGCGACCTACGAGCAGTACTTC. This chain uses TRBV12-5 with TRBJ2-7; no firm D call. Germline V lookup: CDR1 LGHNT, CDR2 FRNRAP. There are 12 residues in the CDR3. Trimming stripped 6 bases from V and 2 bases from J, with 8 bases between. The whole variable domain, filled in from reference TRBV12-5 and TRBJ2-7, reads DARVTQTPRHKVTEMGQEVTMRCQPILGHNTVFWYRQTMMQGLELLAYFRNRAPLDDSGMPKDRFSAEMPDATLATLKIQPSEPRDSAVYFCASGGATYEQYFGPGTRLTVT.